This T cell receptor beta chain was recovered during a study of T cell responses to AZD1222 COVID-19 vaccine (TCRdb year 2021). Notes on the research overall: TCR sequencing covered roughly 230 trial participants: 200 to 220 given two doses of AZD1222 and around 26 given two doses of MenACWY control vaccine. Trial participants were enrolled by age into 18-55, 56-69 and 70-plus year subgroups, with roughly 160, 29 and 62 TCR-sequenced participants respectively.

Sample time point, as interpreted from the label and publication: about 28 days (+/-7) after the second vaccine dose. AZD1222 recipients given second doses at about 4 weeks or at about 12 weeks were pooled, since spike-specific TCR depth and breadth were not found to differ between the two schedules. The vaccinee samples were drawn from two UK trials, COV001 and COV002, one of which was a single-blind randomized controlled phase 2/3 trial testing AZD1222 (ChAdOx1 nCoV-19) in healthy adults. Trial participant PBMC samples were collected at day 0 and day 28 after the second dose for TCRbeta chain sequencing. The CDR3 regions of human TCRbeta chains were subjected to immunosequencing. Under the source paper's analysis protocol: Repertoire TCRs were checked for matches against a reference library of SARS-CoV-2-specific TCRs that had been generated using the MIRA antigen-specificity platform. Breadth meant the fraction of unique TCRs that were SARS-CoV-2-associated, whereas depth meant the fraction of total T cells that were SARS-CoV-2-associated. Using the MIRA data, each spike-specific TCR was assigned both to the spike region to which the TCR was reactive and to a CD4 or CD8 class. Log10-transformed breadth and depth values were compared by one-way ANOVA with Sidak's multiple comparisons tests. Sourced from immuneACCESS, this table was stored by TCRdb with only in-frame sequences that have V and J called. A share of the clones is absent; for the studies checked, an unresolved V gene accounts for under half, and the remainder has no known explanation. The V and J calls and clone size are taken from that table; D and trimming were inferred from the DNA. This sample has tens of thousands of clones in its table, and around four fifths of those were observed once. The top ten constitute around 25% of the sample.

What the study reported, not specific to this receptor: CD4 TCRs associated with the vaccine covered the entire spike protein, and the dominant responses were in regions 160-218 and 743-854. After two AZD1222 doses, spike-specific TCR breadth and depth were significantly higher than at day 0 and than in MenACWY recipients. Conclusions about previously exposed vaccinees are limited because only six or seven AZD1222 recipients were SARS-CoV-2 seropositive at baseline. Reportedly, close to half of the unique spike-specific TCRs recognized epitopes lying outside the regions that are mutated in the B.1.351 and B.1.1.7 variants. In the small 56-69-year group, the increase in depth fell short of significance, most likely because of low power. Participants were mostly white British, with more females than males. The authors suggested clonal diversity may have been underestimated. Because no day 14 peak-response samples were available, the repertoires could be characterized only after the peak T cell response.

About this clone: Its antigen target is currently unknown. The input lacks base qualities; no much larger clone sits a single base away.

V is shortened by 0 bases, J by 4 bases, and the region joining them spans 5 bases. The CDR3 starts with the cysteine, ends with the phenylalanine, and has 13 residues. The entry retains the CDR3 DNA only, 39 bases that are in frame from base 1. The germline V gene provides CDR1 SGHDT and CDR2 YYEEEE. The sample consisted of peripheral blood, taken 28 days after the second AZD1222 dose. The chain links TRBV5-6 with TRBJ1-3; a confident D gene designation cannot be given. The TCR originated in an adult who received the AZD1222 COVID-19 vaccine. The DNA sequence is as follows: TGTGCCAGCAGCTTGGCGATGGGAAACACCATATATTTT. It translates as CASSLAMGNTIYF. The variable domain in full, with residues beyond the CDR3 obtained from the reference TRBV5-6 and TRBJ1-3 genes, is DAGVTQSPTHLIKTRGQQVTLRCSPKSGHDTVSWYQQALGQGPQFIFQYYEEEERQRGNFPDRFSGHQFPNYSSELNVNALLLGDSALYLCASSLAMGNTIYFGEGSWLTVV.